This entry lists 6 T cell receptor beta chains sequenced from one sample in a study of blood T cell repertoires in COVID-19. TCRdb's table, derived via immunoSEQ multiplex PCR, lists solely in-frame clones and lacks some. The sample has a few hundred thousand clones; roughly nine tenths are singletons. The source material was peripheral blood. Every receptor here comes from a man aged 55 to 69 with acute or convalescent COVID-19.

This clone was detected a few times. The chain links TRBV3-1 (or the pseudogene TRBV3-2) to TRBJ2-3; tentatively, D is TRBD2 (6 bases). The CDR3 consists of 16 residues. In germline, CDR1 is LGHDT, CDR2 YNNKEL (reference sequence). V lost 7 bases and J 2 bases, leaving 19 bases between the germline ends. The CDR3 DNA reads TGTGCCAGCAACCTAGGCAGCGGGCTATCCACAGATACGCAGTATTTT. Its protein is CASNLGSGLSTDTQYF.

This rearrangement joins TRBV10-3 to TRBJ1-2; D possibly corresponds to TRBD1 (6 bases). Trimming pared 6 bases from V and 4 bases from J, leaving 12 bases between. The CDR3 runs to 13 residues. Germline lookup yields CDR1 ENHRY and CDR2 SYGVKD. CDR3 sequence reads: CAISIQGFYGYTF. CDR3 nucleotides: TGTGCCATCAGCATACAGGGATTCTATGGCTACACCTTC.

The rearrangement joins TRBV28 to TRBJ2-1, with TRBD1 matching over 8 bases. Germline V CDR1 and CDR2: MDHEN, SYDVKM. This CDR3 has 13 residues. J was trimmed by 1 base and V by 10 bases; bases with no gene match: 3. CDR3: CATRTGSYNEQFF. In nucleotides, the CDR3 is TGTGCCACCCGGACAGGGTCCTACAATGAGCAGTTCTTC.

This rearrangement joins TRBV14 to TRBJ1-1; weak D call: TRBD1 (5 bases). The CDR3 runs 15 residues. Between the trimmed V and J ends, which lost 2 bases and 6 bases, there was a span of 16 bases. CDR1 and CDR2 from the germline V gene are SGHDN and FVKESK. DNA for the CDR3: TGTGCCAGCAGCCAAATAACAGGTGGGGTCCCTGAAGCTTTCTTT. This sequence encodes CASSQITGGVPEAFF.

This sequence joins TRBV29-1 and TRBJ2-7; TRBD1 matches at 7 bases. The CDR3 is made up of 12 amino acids. Germline lookup yields CDR1 SQVTM and CDR2 ANQGSEA. Trimming removed 7 bases from V and 2 bases from J; junction bases left unmatched: 5. The CDR3 loop is CSGLGQTYEQYF. The CDR3 region has the DNA TGCAGCGGCCTGGGACAGACCTACGAGCAGTACTTC.

The chain is built from TRBV6-5 and TRBJ2-4, with D possibly matching TRBD2 (5 bases). The germline V and J ends were trimmed by 6 bases and 0 bases, with 9 bases remaining between them. The CDR3 is made up of 14 amino acids. Germline V lookup: CDR1 MNHEY, CDR2 SVGAGI. For the CDR3, the DNA is TGTGCCAGCAGGGGAGTAGAAGCCAAAAACATTCAGTACTTC. Encoded protein: CASRGVEAKNIQYF.